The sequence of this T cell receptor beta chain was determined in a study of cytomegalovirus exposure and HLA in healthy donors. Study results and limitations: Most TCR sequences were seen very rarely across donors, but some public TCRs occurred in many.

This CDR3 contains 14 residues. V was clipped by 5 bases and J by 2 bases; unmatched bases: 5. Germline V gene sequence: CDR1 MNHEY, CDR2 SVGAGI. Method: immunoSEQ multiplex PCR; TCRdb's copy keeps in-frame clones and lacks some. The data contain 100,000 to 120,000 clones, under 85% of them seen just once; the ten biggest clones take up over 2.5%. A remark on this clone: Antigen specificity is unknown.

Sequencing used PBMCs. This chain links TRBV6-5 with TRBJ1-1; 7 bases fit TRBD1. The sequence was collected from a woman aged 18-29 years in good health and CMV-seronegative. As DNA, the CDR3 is TGTGCCAGCAGTCGCCGACAGGGAAACACTGAAGCTTTCTTT. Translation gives CASSRRQGNTEAFF.